Listed here are 7 T cell receptor beta chains from one sample, sequenced in a study of blood T cell repertoires in COVID-19. TCRdb keeps only in-frame clones here, not all; method: immunoSEQ multiplex PCR. The sample includes around 140,000 clones, roughly 90% of them seen just once. The sequenced sample consisted of peripheral blood. All receptors derive from a human donor in a cohort sampled during active COVID-19.

The chain couples TRBV12-3 or TRBV12-4 to TRBJ1-1; no reliable D call. The germline V and J ends were trimmed by 5 bases and 6 bases, with 13 bases remaining between them. This CDR3 has 13 amino acids. CDR3 sequence: CASSTAMGAEAFF. The DNA of the CDR3 is TGTGCCAGCAGTACCGCTATGGGCGCTGAAGCTTTCTTT.

The chain couples TRBV12-3 or TRBV12-4 to TRBJ1-5, with TRBD1 identical over 10 bases. The CDR3 totals 13 residues. Trimming removed 6 bases from V and 7 bases from J; junction bases left unmatched: 3. CDR3 amino acids: CASRGQGGQPQHF. For the CDR3, the DNA is TGTGCCAGCAGAGGACAGGGGGGCCAGCCCCAGCATTTT.

CDR3 sequence reads: CSVSTPDTQYF. The CDR3 bases are TGCAGCGTTTCTACCCCAGATACGCAGTATTTT. V is TRBV29-1 and J is TRBJ2-3; D is ambiguous. The germline V gene encodes CDR1 SQVTM and CDR2 ANQGSEA. Trimming left V 5 bases short and J 4 bases short, with 7 bases between. This CDR3 is 11 amino acids long.

The chain uses TRBV21-1 and TRBJ2-1; TRBD2, the table's D call, lacks a check against the DNA. TRBV21-1 is termed a pseudogene. The CDR3 extends over 14 amino acids. CDR3 nucleotide sequence: TGTGCCAGCAGCAATATTACGCAACCTGAGTCGCAGTTCTTC. It is translated as CASSNITQPESQFF.

The chain combines TRBV20-1 with TRBJ1-1; D not resolved. Germline V gene data show CDR1 as DFQATT and CDR2 as SNEGSKA (reference sequence). V was trimmed by 3 bases and J by 3 bases, leaving 14 bases between them. The CDR3 consists of 14 residues. For the CDR3, the DNA is TGCAGTGCTAGTCTCCCGGGGTGGGACACTGAAGCTTTCTTT. Translation gives CSASLPGWDTEAFF.

This chain connects TRBV2 to TRBJ2-1, with D possibly TRBD2 on 5 matching bases. The CDR3 consists of 14 residues. V was shortened by 4 bases and J by 4 bases, with 11 bases between the two germline ends. The germline gives CDR1 SNHLY, CDR2 FYNNEI. CDR3 nucleotides: TGTGCCAGCAGTGCCCTATCGGGGTACAATGAGCAGTTCTTC. This encodes CASSALSGYNEQFF.

This CDR3 reads CALGGGTYNEQFF. Here the CDR3 DNA reads TGTGCCCTCGGGGGGGGAACCTACAATGAGCAGTTCTTC. This chain links TRBV6-5 with TRBJ2-1, with 8 bases identical to TRBD2. The germline CDR1 and CDR2 sequences are MNHEY and SVGAGI. This CDR3 comprises 13 residues. V lost 11 bases to trimming and J lost 2 bases; unmatched junction nucleotides: 5.